This T cell receptor (beta chain) was sequenced in a study of identical twins. V gave up 3 bases and J gave up 5 bases, with 7 bases separating them. The CDR3 extends over 12 amino acids. Germline CDR1 reads SGHTA; CDR2 reads FQGNSA. TCRdb re-derived calls from the 5' RACE reads in MiXCR, one entry per CDR3 protein. The table has roughly 700,000 distinct CDR3 sequences, 8.6% seen once. There are many counts of this clonotype. This same sample was also part of a study on yellow fever vaccine responses in identical twins.

The TCR comes from a woman under 30 in good health. Source material: PBMCs. The chain uses TRBV7-2 and TRBJ2-5; TRBD1 might be the D (5 bases). In DNA, the CDR3 is TGTGCCAGCAGCTTGCAGGGCGAGACCCAGTACTTC. Its translation: CASSLQGETQYF.